The 6 T cell receptor beta chains given below trace back to one sample, sequenced in a study of T cells in tuberculosis. After thawing and overnight rest, PBMC were stained with GMM-loaded CD1B tetramer, viability dye and anti-CD3 for sorting. CD1B tetramers were loaded with Rhodococcus equi-derived C32 glucose monomycolate. Measured with immunoSEQ multiplex PCR; TCRdb has only the in-frame clones, and not every one. The top ten clones hold less than 2.5% of a sample with 70,000 to 95,000 clones, more than 75% of them seen once. The material sequenced was CD1b-GMM tetramer-negative cells sorted from PBMCs. The source is an adult woman with latent tuberculosis.

V gene TRBV6-5 combines with J gene TRBJ1-5, with a possible D match to TRBD1 (5 bases). Per germline, CDR1 MNHEY and CDR2 SVGAGI. The CDR3 sequence is 14 residues long. V dropped 6 bases and J dropped 6 bases, with 15 bases sitting between them. The CDR3 nucleotides are TGTGCCAGCAGCTACCTAGGGGCGGTTCAGCCCCAGCATTTT. It translates to CASSYLGAVQPQHF.

This clone has just one count. The CDR3 loop is CAAAPEGPSGANVLTF. CDR3 DNA sequence: TGTGCCGCCGCACCCGAGGGCCCCTCTGGGGCCAACGTCCTGACTTTC. V gene TRBV6-6 combines with J gene TRBJ2-6; possibly TRBD2 for D (5 bases). The CDR3 is 16 amino acids. The ends were cut back, 11 bases at V and 0 bases at J, with 17 bases in the middle. The germline V gene has CDR1 MNHNY and CDR2 SVGAGI (reference sequence).

The J gene is TRBJ1-1, the V gene TRBV27, with a possible D match to TRBD1 (5 bases). CDR1 and CDR2 from the germline V gene are MNHEY and SMNVEV (reference sequence). V lost 3 bases to trimming and J lost 0 bases, with 8 bases between them. CDR3 size: 14 residues. CDR3 in DNA: TGTGCCAGCAGTTTCGGGGGTCTGAACACTGAAGCTTTCTTT. Translation: CASSFGGLNTEAFF.

This chain uses TRBV6-1 with TRBJ2-7, with 7 nucleotides matching TRBD2. The CDR3 loop spans 17 amino acids. The germline gives CDR1 MNHNS, CDR2 SASEGT. V lost 1 base, J lost 0 bases, and 9 bases stayed unmatched. The CDR3 bases are TGTGCCAGCAGTGAAGTGGGGGGGTCTGGGAGCTCCTACGAGCAGTACGTC. Protein product: CASSEVGGSGSSYEQYV.

The V gene is TRBV10-3, the J gene TRBJ2-1; TRBD1 is a possible D gene (6 bases). Per germline, CDR1 ENHRY and CDR2 SYGVKD. The length of the CDR3 is 16 residues. Trimming shortened V by 6 bases and J by 3 bases, and 18 bases separated the two germline ends. DNA for the CDR3: TGTGCCATCAGCCGGGACATCAATTCATTCTACAATGAGCAGTTCTTC. It is translated as CAISRDINSFYNEQFF.

The rearrangement joins TRBV5-1 to TRBJ2-3; 11 nucleotides match TRBD2. The germline gives CDR1 SGHRS, CDR2 YFSETQ. CDR3 length: 15 amino acids. The trim removed 3 bases at V and 12 bases at J, leaving 12 bases unmatched. CDR3 sequence (DNA): TGCGCCAGCAGCTGGCAACTAGCGGGGGCCGACCCCCAGTATTTT. Translating it yields CASSWQLAGADPQYF. The full variable domain, with the rest looked up from reference TRBV5-1 and TRBJ2-3, is KAGVTQTPRYLIKTRGQQVTLSCSPISGHRSVSWYQQTPGQGLQFLFEYFSETQRNKGNFPGRFSGRQFSNSRSEMNVSTLELGDSALYLCASSWQLAGADPQYFGPGTRLTVL.